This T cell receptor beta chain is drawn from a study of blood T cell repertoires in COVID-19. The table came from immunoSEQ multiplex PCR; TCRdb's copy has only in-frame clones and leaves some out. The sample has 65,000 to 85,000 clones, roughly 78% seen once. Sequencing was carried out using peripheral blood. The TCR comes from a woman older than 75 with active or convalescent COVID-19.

CDR3 DNA sequence: TGTGCCAGCAGTTCGTGGACAGACTATGGCTACACCTTC. Translating it yields CASSSWTDYGYTF. The chain uses TRBV27 and TRBJ1-2; perhaps TRBD1 as D (6 bases). The ends were cut back, 4 bases at V and 3 bases at J, with 9 bases in the middle. CDR3 length: 13 amino acids. The germline V gene has CDR1 MNHEY and CDR2 SMNVEV (reference sequence).